Here is one T cell receptor beta chain with its context. Its specificity is not known. The sample comes from a study of spatial heterogeneity in lung cancer. Study-wide results and caveats: Tracking of ubiquitous and regional nonsynonymous mutations by counts of ubiquitous and regional expanded TCRs, respectively, was seen. Counts that tracked tumor mutation counts were those of expanded intratumoral alpha and beta TCRs.

TCRdb re-called the 5' RACE reads with MiXCR, one entry per CDR3 protein. Among about 29,000 distinct CDR3 sequences listed, roughly 6.9% were seen once. Time point noted: sample taken at primary tumor resection. Donors were 72 untreated early-stage non-small cell lung cancer patients. V trimming: 1 base; J trimming: 1 base; junction bases outside the gene matches: 3. Germline V gives CDR1 SGHNT, CDR2 YYREEE (reference sequence). The CDR3 totals 15 residues. The rearrangement uses TRBV5-4 and TRBJ2-3, with 7 bases aligning to TRBD1. The receptor was isolated from a male donor with early-stage non-small cell lung cancer. The sample consisted of lung tumor tissue, taken at surgery. The CDR3 region is CASSLTGAGTDTQYF. Written as DNA, the CDR3 is TGTGCCAGCAGCTTGACAGGGGCCGGCACAGATACGCAGTATTTT.